This T cell receptor (beta chain) was found in a study of shared clonotypes between healthy human individuals. Every subset had its genomic DNA shared out evenly among several immunoSEQ plates. The table came from immunoSEQ multiplex PCR; TCRdb's copy has only in-frame clones and leaves some out. The data show 530,000 or so clones, 60% to 80% seen once. Between the trimmed V and J ends, which lost 2 bases and 4 bases, there was a span of 11 bases. CDR1 and CDR2 from the germline V gene are MRHNA and SNTAGT. This CDR3 has 14 amino acids. Sequences were obtained from PBMCs. This chain links TRBV6-4 with TRBJ1-2, with D perhaps TRBD1 (5 bases). The receptor's source is a woman in her thirties or forties in good health. Some clones in this sample may be carry-over from other donors' samples. In DNA, the CDR3 is TGTGCCAGCAGTGACCCTGGACACGGCTATGGCTACACCTTC. Its translation is CASSDPGHGYGYTF.